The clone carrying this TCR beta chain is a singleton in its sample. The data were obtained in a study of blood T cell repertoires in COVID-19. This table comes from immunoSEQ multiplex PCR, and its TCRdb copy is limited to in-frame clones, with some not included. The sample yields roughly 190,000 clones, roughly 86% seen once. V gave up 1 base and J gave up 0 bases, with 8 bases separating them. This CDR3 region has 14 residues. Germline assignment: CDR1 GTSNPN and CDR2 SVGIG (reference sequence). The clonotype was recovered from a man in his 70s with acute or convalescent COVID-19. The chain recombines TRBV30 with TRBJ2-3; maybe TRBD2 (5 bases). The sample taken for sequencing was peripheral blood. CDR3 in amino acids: CAWSGGFSTDTQYF. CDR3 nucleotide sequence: TGTGCCTGGAGTGGCGGGTTTAGCACAGATACGCAGTATTTT.